The TCR beta chain described here comes from a study of blood T cell repertoires in COVID-19. The CDR3 covers 16 residues. Germline CDR1 reads MNHNS; CDR2 reads SASEGT. Trimming shortened V by 4 bases and J by 4 bases, and 18 bases separated the two germline ends. Repertoires were generated with immunoSEQ multiplex PCR, while TCRdb's copy carries only in-frame clones and drops some. The table records approximately 250,000 clones, 88% of them present only once. Sequences were obtained from peripheral blood. This clonotype was sampled from a woman in her sixties or seventies with COVID-19, enrolled during active disease. The V call is TRBV6-1, the J call TRBJ2-3; TRBD1 is a possible D gene (6 bases). DNA of the CDR3: TGTGCCAGCAGTGGAGTCCCAGGGGTAGGGGCAGATACGCAGTATTTT. Protein product: CASSGVPGVGADTQYF.